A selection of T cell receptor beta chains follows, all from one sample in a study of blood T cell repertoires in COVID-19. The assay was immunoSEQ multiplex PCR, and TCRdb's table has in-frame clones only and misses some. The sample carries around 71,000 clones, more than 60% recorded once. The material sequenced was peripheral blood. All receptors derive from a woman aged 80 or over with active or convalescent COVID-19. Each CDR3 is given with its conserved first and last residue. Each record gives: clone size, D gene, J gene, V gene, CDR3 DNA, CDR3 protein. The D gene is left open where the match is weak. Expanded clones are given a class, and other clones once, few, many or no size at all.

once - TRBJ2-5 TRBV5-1 TGCGCCAGCAGCTTGGGAGGGCGGAAAGACCAAGAGACCCAGTACTTC CASSLGGRKDQETQYF
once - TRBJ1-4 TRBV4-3 TGCGCCAGCAGCCAAGGTACCGGGCGGGGAGCAACTAATGAAAAACTGTTTTTT CASSQGTGRGATNEKLFF
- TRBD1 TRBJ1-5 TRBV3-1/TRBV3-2 TGTGCCAGCAGTCCGGGACAGGGTCGGCAGCCCCAGCATTTT CASSPGQGRQPQHF
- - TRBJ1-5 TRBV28 TGTGCCAGCAGATCTGCGGGTCGGGGGACGAATCAGCCCCAGCATTTT CASRSAGRGTNQPQHF
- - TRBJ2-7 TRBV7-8 TGTGCCAGCAGCTTAGTCCGTCCCTACGAGCAGTACTTC CASSLVRPYEQYF
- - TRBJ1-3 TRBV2 TGTGCCAGCAGCCGTTCCACAGGGTCCCTCTCTGGAAACACCATATATTTT CASSRSTGSLSGNTIYF
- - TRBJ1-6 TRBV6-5 TGTGCCAGCAAACGGGGGAAGGATTCACCCCTCCACTTT CASKRGKDSPLHF
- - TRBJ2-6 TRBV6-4 TGTGCCAGCAGTGACTCTAGCGGACATGGGGCCAACGTCCTGACTTTC CASSDSSGHGANVLTF
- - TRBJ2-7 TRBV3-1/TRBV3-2 TGTGCCAGCACCGCAGACAGCACTCGCAACGAGCAGTACTTC CASTADSTRNEQYF
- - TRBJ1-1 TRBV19 TGTGCCAGTAGTGTTCAGGGTGTTGGGACTGAAGCTTTCTTT CASSVQGVGTEAFF
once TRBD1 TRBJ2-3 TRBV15 TGTGCCACCAGCGGGACAGCAGATACGCAGTATTTT CATSGTADTQYF
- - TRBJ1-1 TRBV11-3 TGTGCCAGCAGCTTTGACGCGGCGAGCACTGAAGCTTTCTTT CASSFDAASTEAFF
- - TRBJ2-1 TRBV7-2 TGTGCCAGCAGCACCCGGGGCCCCGCGGGGGCCAGGGGCGATGAGCAGTTCTTC CASSTRGPAGARGDEQFF
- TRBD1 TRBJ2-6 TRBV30 TGTGCCTGGGGGGACAGATCTTCCGCTGGGGCCAACGTCCTGACTTTC CAWGDRSSAGANVLTF
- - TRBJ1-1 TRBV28 TGTGCCAGCAGCCTATTACAGGGTGAAGCTTTCTTT CASSLLQGEAFF
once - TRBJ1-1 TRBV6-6 TGTGCCAGCAGTTACTACAGGGTGAACACTGAAGCTTTCTTT CASSYYRVNTEAFF
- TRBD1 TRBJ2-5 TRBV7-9 TGTGCCAGCAGCTTAGATCCAGGGGGACAAGAGACCCAGTACTTC CASSLDPGGQETQYF
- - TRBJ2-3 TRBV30 TGTGCCTGGAGAAAGGCAGGTACAGATACGCAGTATTTT CAWRKAGTDTQYF
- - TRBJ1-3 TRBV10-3 TGTGCCATCAGTGATCAAAGGACAGAGACTGGAAACACCATATATTTT CAISDQRTETGNTIYF
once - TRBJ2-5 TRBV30 TGTGCCTGGAGTGTACCCGTGACAGCCGGACAAGAGACCCAGTACTTC CAWSVPVTAGQETQYF
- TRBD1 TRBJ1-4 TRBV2 TGTGCCAGCGGGCCGGACAGGTCTAATGAAAAACTGTTTTTT CASGPDRSNEKLFF
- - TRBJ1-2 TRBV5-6 TGTGCCAGCAGCTTGGGGGGGCTTGCCTATGGCTACACCTTC CASSLGGLAYGYTF
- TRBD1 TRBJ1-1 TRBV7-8 TGTGCCAGCAGCTTACAGGGGGCGATTAGCACTGAAGCTTTCTTT CASSLQGAISTEAFF
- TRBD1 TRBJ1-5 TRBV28 TGTGCCAGCAAACCCACGGGACAGGGAATCGTCCAGCCCCAGCATTTT CASKPTGQGIVQPQHF
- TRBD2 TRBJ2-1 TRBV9 TGTGCCAGCAGCGTAGGACTAGCGGGGGGGCTGGACAATGAGCAGTTCTTC CASSVGLAGGLDNEQFF
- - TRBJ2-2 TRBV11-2 TGTGCCTACCGTCCCGGAGGGATAAACACCGGGGAGCTGTTTTTT CAYRPGGINTGELFF
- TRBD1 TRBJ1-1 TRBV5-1 TGCGCCAGCAGCTCGACAGGGGTTCCTCTCCGAACTGAAGCTTTCTTT CASSSTGVPLRTEAFF
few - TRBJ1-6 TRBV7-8 TGTGCCAGCAGCTCCGATCAGGGGTCCTATAATTCACCCCTCCACTTT CASSSDQGSYNSPLHF
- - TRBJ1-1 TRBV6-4 TGTGCCAGCAGCCGGACAGCAAATGTTGAAGCTTTCTTT CASSRTANVEAFF
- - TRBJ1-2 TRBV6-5 TGTGCCAGCAGCCCCCGGGCAGGGAACGGCTACACCTTC CASSPRAGNGYTF
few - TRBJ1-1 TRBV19 TGTGCCAGTAGTCGGGGAAGGGAAACTGAAGCTTTCTTT CASSRGRETEAFF
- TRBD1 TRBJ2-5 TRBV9 TGTGCCAGCAGCGAGGGACAGGGGAAAGAGACCCAGTACTTC CASSEGQGKETQYF
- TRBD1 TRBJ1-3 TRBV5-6 TGTGCCAGCAGCTTGAACAGGGGAATCAGTGGAAACACCATATATTTT CASSLNRGISGNTIYF
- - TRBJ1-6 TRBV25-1 TGTGCCAGCAGTGAAGAACAGAATTCACCCCTCCACTTT CASSEEQNSPLHF
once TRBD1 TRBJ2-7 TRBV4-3 TGCGCCAGCAGCCAAGACGACAGGGGTTCGGACGAGCAGTACTTC CASSQDDRGSDEQYF
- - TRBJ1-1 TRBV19 TGTGCCAGTAGTACCCGTACACCTTCAGCTTTCTTT CASSTRTPSAFF
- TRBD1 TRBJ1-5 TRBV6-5 TGTGCCAGCTCCTGGACAGGGCCCAATCAGCCCCAGCATTTT CASSWTGPNQPQHF
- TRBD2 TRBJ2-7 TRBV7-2 TGTGCCAGCAGCCCGGACCGGGAGACGGGGGGGCAGTACTTC CASSPDRETGGQYF
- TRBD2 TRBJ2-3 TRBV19 TGTGCCAGTAAAATCCTAGCGGGGGGCACAGATACGCAGTATTTT CASKILAGGTDTQYF
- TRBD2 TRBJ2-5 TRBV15 TGTGCCACCAGCTCAAGCGGGGCGTTGCAAGAGACCCAGTACTTC CATSSSGALQETQYF
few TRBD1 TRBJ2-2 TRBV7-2 TGTGCCAGCACCCGGGACAGTGGGACCGGGGAGCTGTTTTTT CASTRDSGTGELFF